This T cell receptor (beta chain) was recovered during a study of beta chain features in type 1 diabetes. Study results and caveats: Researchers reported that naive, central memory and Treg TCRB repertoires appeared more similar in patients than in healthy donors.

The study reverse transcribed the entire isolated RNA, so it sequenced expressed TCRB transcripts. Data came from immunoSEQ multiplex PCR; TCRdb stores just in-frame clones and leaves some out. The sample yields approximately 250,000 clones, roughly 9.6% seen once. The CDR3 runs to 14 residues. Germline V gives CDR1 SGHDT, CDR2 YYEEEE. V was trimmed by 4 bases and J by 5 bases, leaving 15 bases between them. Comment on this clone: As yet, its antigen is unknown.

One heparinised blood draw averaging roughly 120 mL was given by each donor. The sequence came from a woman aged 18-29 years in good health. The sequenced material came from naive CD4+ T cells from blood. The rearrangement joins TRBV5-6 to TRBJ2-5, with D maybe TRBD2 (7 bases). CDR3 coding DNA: TGTGCCAGCAGCCTGGGGGGGCGCTTGGAGACCCAGTACTTC. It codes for CASSLGGRLETQYF. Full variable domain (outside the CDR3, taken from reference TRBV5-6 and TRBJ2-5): DAGVTQSPTHLIKTRGQQVTLRCSPKSGHDTVSWYQQALGQGPQFIFQYYEEEERQRGNFPDRFSGHQFPNYSSELNVNALLLGDSALYLCASSLGGRLETQYFGPGTRLLVL.